The T cell receptor beta chain described here comes from a study of T cell responses to AZD1222 COVID-19 vaccine. On the study more broadly: Recipients boosted at about 4 weeks or about 12 weeks are pooled. Study-level points and caveats: The donor group comprised mostly white British people and more females; the analysis possibly underestimated clonal diversity. Spike-specific TCR breadth and depth went up after people got two AZD1222 doses. Reports indicate that nearly half of spike-specific TCRs are directed at unmutated variant regions.

Profiled with immunoSEQ multiplex PCR; TCRdb holds only in-frame clones, not every one. The table includes about 130,000 clones, about 91% detected once. On this clone itself: The antigen remains unidentified.

This CDR3 has 15 residues. The germline V and J ends were trimmed by 1 base and 5 bases, with 15 bases remaining between them. Germline CDR1 reads KGHSH; CDR2 reads LQKENI. The rearrangement links TRBV18 to TRBJ2-7, with D perhaps TRBD1 or TRBD2 (5 bases each). The sequences come from peripheral blood, collected on day 0 of AZD1222 vaccination. The receptor's source is an adult in good health. CDR3 protein: CASSPLGAALDEQYF. As DNA, the CDR3 is TGTGCCAGCTCACCACTCGGGGCGGCCCTGGACGAGCAGTACTTC.